The subject of this entry is one T cell receptor beta chain. Its target is not known. This specimen belongs to a study of blood T cells in healthy people across ages. A second PCR of 7 to 11 cycles used a sample-barcoded 5' primer and a J-beta primer mix. TCRdb independently ran MiXCR on the 5' RACE reads; one entry per CDR3 protein. This table holds about 970,000 distinct CDR3 sequences, about 51% found once. V dropped 2 bases and J dropped 0 bases, with 14 bases sitting between them. CDR1 and CDR2 (germline): MNHEY, SVGEGT. This CDR3 spans 16 amino acids. Regarding the study as a whole: Both higher diversity and more naive CD4+ cells marked long-lived donors when set against aged donors.

The specimen was blood. The receptor comes from a woman in her sixties or seventies in good health. The chain carries TRBV6-2 or TRBV6-3 and TRBJ2-7; D is undetermined. CDR3 bases: TGTGCCAGCAGTTACCCTGCTTCGAGGAGCTCCTACGAGCAGTACTTC. It codes for CASSYPASRSSYEQYF.